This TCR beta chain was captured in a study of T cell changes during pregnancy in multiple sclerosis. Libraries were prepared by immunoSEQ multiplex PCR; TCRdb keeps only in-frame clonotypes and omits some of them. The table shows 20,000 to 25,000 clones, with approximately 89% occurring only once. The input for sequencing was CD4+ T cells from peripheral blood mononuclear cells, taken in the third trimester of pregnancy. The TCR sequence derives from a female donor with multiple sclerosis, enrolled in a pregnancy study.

The CDR3 loop is CASSFEGWANEKLFF. The CDR3 bases are TGTGCCAGCAGTTTCGAGGGATGGGCTAATGAAAAACTGTTTTTT. This chain links TRBV28 with TRBJ1-4, with no clear D. Trimming shortened V by 3 bases and J by 3 bases, and 11 bases separated the two germline ends. This CDR3 region has 15 residues. Germline-derived CDR1 and CDR2 are MDHEN and SYDVKM.